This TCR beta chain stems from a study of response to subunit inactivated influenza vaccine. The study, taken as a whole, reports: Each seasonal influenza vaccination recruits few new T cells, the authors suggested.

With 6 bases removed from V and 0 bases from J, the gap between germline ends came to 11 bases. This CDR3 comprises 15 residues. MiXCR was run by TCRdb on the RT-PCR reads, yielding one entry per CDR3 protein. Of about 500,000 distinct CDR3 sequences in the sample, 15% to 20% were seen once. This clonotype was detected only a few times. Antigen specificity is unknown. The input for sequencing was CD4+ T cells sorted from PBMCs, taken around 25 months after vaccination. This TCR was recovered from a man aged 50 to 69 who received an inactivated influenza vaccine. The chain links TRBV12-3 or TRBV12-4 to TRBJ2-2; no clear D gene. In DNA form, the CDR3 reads TGTGCCAGCAGCCCCTCCCAGTCGAACACCGGGGAGCTGTTTTTT. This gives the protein CASSPSQSNTGELFF.